The present T cell receptor (beta chain) was sequenced within a study of molecular identifiers for immune sequencing clone quantification. TCRdb re-analysed the PCR reads in MiXCR, keeping a single row per CDR3 protein. Of approximately 36,000 distinct CDR3 sequences in the sample, approximately 18% were seen once. There are 14 residues in the CDR3. The germline CDR1 and CDR2 sequences are SGDLS and YYNGEE. Trimming took off 0 bases at V and 5 bases at J, with 12 bases between the two ends. Findings of the study overall: Clones that had above 20 RNA copies took up over 99% of effector molecules but under 1% in naive cells.

A note on this clonotype: The antigen is not known.

The sample comprised naive CD8+ T cells from blood, with Jurkat cell RNA spiked in. Subset: FACS-sorted CD8+CD4-CCR7+CD45RA+ naive T cells. V is TRBV9 and J is TRBJ2-7, with a tentative D call TRBD2 (6 bases). The receptor was derived from a human donor in good health. Some libraries in this study had Jurkat cell RNA spiked in. The CDR3 DNA follows: TGTGCCAGCAGCGTAGGTGGCGGGACCCACGAGCAGTACTTC. Protein sequence: CASSVGGGTHEQYF.